A single sample gave rise to the 31 T cell receptor beta chains below, sequenced in a study of blood T cell repertoires in COVID-19. Method: immunoSEQ multiplex PCR; TCRdb's copy keeps in-frame clones and lacks some. The sample comprises nearly 250,000 clones, 85% to 90% of which are singletons, and about 0.95% rests with the top ten. The specimen sequenced was PBMCs or T cells enriched from blood (not recorded which). The source of these receptors is a man over 45 who had been exposed to COVID-19.

The rearrangement uses TRBV19 and TRBJ1-3; D call uncertain. Trimming pared 7 bases from V and 0 bases from J, leaving 13 bases between. Germline values: CDR1 LNHDA, CDR2 SQIVND (reference sequence). The CDR3 is 15 amino acids. CDR3 amino acids: CASTWLHDSGNTIYF. The CDR3 nucleotides read TGTGCCAGTACTTGGCTCCATGACTCTGGAAACACCATATATTTT.

The J gene is TRBJ2-5, the V gene TRBV5-6, with 7 bases that match TRBD2. Germline V gene lookup returns CDR1 SGHDT and CDR2 YYEEEE. Trimming took 3 bases from V and 5 from J; bases not matched to a gene: 7. The CDR3 is 14 residues long. The CDR3 region is CASSWGGRWETQYF. CDR3 DNA: TGTGCCAGCAGCTGGGGAGGGAGATGGGAGACCCAGTACTTC.

The table lists this clone with a count of one. V and J are TRBV6-5 and TRBJ2-7, with D possibly TRBD2 on 5 matching bases. Germline assignment: CDR1 MNHEY and CDR2 SVGAGI. With 3 bases removed from V and 1 base from J, the gap between germline ends came to 13 bases. CDR3 length: 15 amino acids. CDR3 nucleotides: TGTGCCAGCAGTTATAACGGGGTGGGATCCTACGAGCAGTACTTC. Residues: CASSYNGVGSYEQYF.

The V gene is TRBV2, the J gene TRBJ1-6; tentatively, D is TRBD1 (6 bases). V lost 6 bases and J lost 14, with 11 bases in between. CDR3 length equals 11 residues. Germline V gene data show CDR1 as SNHLY and CDR2 as FYNNEI. CDR3 nucleotide sequence: TGTGCCAGCAGGCTACAGGGCACCCTCCACTTT. Protein sequence: CASRLQGTLHF.

The chain employs TRBV6-5 and TRBJ2-5; tentatively, D is TRBD2 (6 bases). Trimming pared 4 bases from V and 5 bases from J, leaving 14 bases between. The CDR3 spans 14 residues. The germline V gene has CDR1 MNHEY and CDR2 SVGAGI. The CDR3 protein is CASSSQLGGETQYF. CDR3 sequence (DNA): TGTGCCAGCAGTTCCCAACTCGGAGGGGAGACCCAGTACTTC.

The chain carries TRBV18 and TRBJ1-6; 9 nucleotides align to TRBD1. V gave up 3 bases and J gave up 9 bases; unmatched junction bases: 6. This CDR3 is built from 15 residues. Germline V CDR1 and CDR2: KGHSH, LQKENI. The CDR3 reads CASSPDRGYRSPLHF. Here the CDR3 DNA reads TGTGCCAGCTCACCCGACAGGGGGTATCGTTCACCCCTCCACTTT.

V and J are TRBV10-1 and TRBJ1-1; D remains unclear. Trimming removed 8 bases from V and 7 bases from J, with 17 bases in between. The CDR3 length is 13 residues. Germline V gene sequence: CDR1 WNHNN, CDR2 SYGVQD (reference sequence). The CDR3 loop reads CASLQATTDEAFF. The CDR3 region has the DNA TGCGCCAGCCTCCAAGCTACTACGGATGAAGCTTTCTTT.

This clone occurred once. V usage is TRBV6-5 and J usage is TRBJ2-1; TRBD2 aligns across 9 bases. This CDR3 has 14 amino acids. V lost 6 bases, J lost 5 bases, and 5 bases stayed unmatched. Germline CDR1 reads MNHEY; CDR2 reads SVGAGI. This chain's CDR3 is CASSRLAEDNEQFF. The CDR3 nucleotides read TGTGCCAGCAGCCGACTAGCGGAGGACAATGAGCAGTTCTTC.

The rearrangement uses TRBV4-2 and TRBJ2-1, with TRBD2 identical over 7 bases. Looked up from germline, CDR1 is LGHNA and CDR2 is YNFKEQ. The CDR3 extends over 14 amino acids. Unmatched junction bases numbered 6, after V lost 4 bases and J lost 6 bases. The DNA of the CDR3 is TGTGCCAGCAGCCGGGCGGGAGTCAGCAATGAGCAGTTCTTC. Its translation is CASSRAGVSNEQFF.

The chain couples TRBV5-1 to TRBJ2-5, with 9 positions matching TRBD2. This CDR3 spans 17 amino acids. Per the germline V gene, CDR1 is SGHRS and CDR2 is YFSETQ. V was pared by 0 bases and J by 2 bases, with 8 bases of the junction left unmatched. DNA of the CDR3: TGCGCCAGCAGCTTGGGGGTGCTAGCGGGGTCACAAGAGACCCAGTACTTC. As protein: CASSLGVLAGSQETQYF.

To note about this clone: In the same sample, other DNA sequences code for this CDR3. The chain joins TRBV7-3 to TRBJ1-1; D ambiguous. Germline V gene lookup returns CDR1 SGHTA and CDR2 FQGTGA. The length of the CDR3 is 13 residues. Deletions cut 5 bases from V and 0 bases from J, with 7 bases between. CDR3 in amino acids: CASSLRMNTEAFF. For the CDR3, the DNA is TGTGCCAGCAGCCTACGAATGAACACTGAAGCTTTCTTT.

This chain links TRBV11-3 with TRBJ2-1, with 7 bases aligning to TRBD2. The J segment lost 3 bases and the V segment lost 5 bases, leaving 7 bases of the junction unmatched. The CDR3 runs 15 residues. Germline V lookup: CDR1 SGHNT, CDR2 YENEEA. The CDR3 spells CASSRITSVYNEQFF. CDR3 coding DNA: TGTGCCAGCAGCCGAATAACTAGCGTCTACAATGAGCAGTTCTTC.

The chain employs TRBV5-3 and TRBJ1-1, with a weak D call TRBD1 (5 bases). TRBV5-3 is annotated as an ORF whose role is uncertain. Trimming removed 5 bases from V and 4 bases from J, with 12 bases in between. This CDR3 comprises 13 residues. The DNA for the CDR3 is TGTGCCAGAAGTTTTGGACACTGCACTGAAGCTTTCTTT. Amino acids: CARSFGHCTEAFF.

CDR3 nucleotide sequence: TGTGCCAGCTCACCAGGACAGGGAGGCACCGGGGAGCTGTTTTTT. Amino acids: CASSPGQGGTGELFF. The chain has TRBV18 and TRBJ2-2; the match to TRBD1 covers 8 bases. CDR1 KGHSH and CDR2 LQKENI come from the germline V gene. The CDR3 extends over 15 amino acids. V dropped 2 bases and J dropped 4; count of bases not matched to a gene: 3.

The rearrangement joins TRBV11-2 to TRBJ2-7; D is possibly TRBD1 (5 bases). The ends were cut back, 5 bases at V and 0 bases at J, with 11 bases in the middle. The CDR3 loop spans 14 amino acids. Germline CDR1 and CDR2: SGHAT and FQNNGV. The CDR3 nucleotides read TGTGCCAGCAGCGCACAGGTTAGCTCCTACGAGCAGTACTTC. Amino acid sequence: CASSAQVSSYEQYF.

The rearrangement joins TRBV5-1 to TRBJ1-1; 7 nucleotides align to TRBD1. Germline V gene data show CDR1 as SGHRS and CDR2 as YFSETQ. Germline trimming cut 4 bases from V and 1 base from J; bases unmatched to any gene: 4. The CDR3 is 14 residues long. The CDR3 coding sequence is TGCGCCAGCAGCGTGGACAGGAGGAACACTGAAGCTTTCTTT. Protein: CASSVDRRNTEAFF.

The rearrangement joins TRBV30 to TRBJ2-1; 7 bases are shared with TRBD1. Per the germline V gene, CDR1 is GTSNPN and CDR2 is SVGIG (reference sequence). After removal of 3 bases from V and 3 bases from J, the junction contained 8 bases not matched to a gene. The CDR3 loop spans 15 amino acids. This chain's CDR3 is CAWRRIGTVYNEQFF. CDR3 DNA sequence: TGTGCCTGGAGACGCATCGGGACAGTCTACAATGAGCAGTTCTTC.

This clone was counted once. This chain uses TRBV2 with TRBJ2-2; D not certain. The length of the CDR3 is 14 residues. V was shortened by 7 bases and J by 0 bases, with 9 bases between the two germline ends. Germline-derived CDR1 and CDR2 are SNHLY and FYNNEI. CDR3 in DNA: TGTGCCAGCATAGGCAGGACGAACACCGGGGAGCTGTTTTTT. This translates into CASIGRTNTGELFF.

The chain links TRBV5-4 to TRBJ2-3, with 8 bases matching TRBD2. Germline V gives CDR1 SGHNT, CDR2 YYREEE (reference sequence). Trimming cost V 0 bases and J 0 bases; bases outside gene matches: 12. The CDR3 sequence is 19 residues long. The CDR3 is CASSLGGGGPAPSTDTQYF. CDR3 bases: TGTGCCAGCAGCTTGGGCGGCGGGGGGCCTGCCCCTAGCACAGATACGCAGTATTTT. Looking up the rest from reference TRBV5-4 and TRBJ2-3 gives the full variable domain: ETGVTQSPTHLIKTRGQQVTLRCSSQSGHNTVSWYQQALGQGPQFIFQYYREEENGRGNFPPRFSGLQFPNYSSELNVNALELDDSALYLCASSLGGGGPAPSTDTQYFGPGTRLTVL.

The chain has TRBV28 and TRBJ1-1, with 7 bases aligning to TRBD1. V trimming: 8 bases; J trimming: 6 bases; junction bases outside the gene matches: 12. This CDR3 comprises 14 residues. Germline V gene sequence: CDR1 MDHEN, CDR2 SYDVKM. Here the CDR3 reads CASGTQGPIPEAFF. CDR3 DNA: TGTGCCAGCGGAACACAGGGGCCTATTCCTGAAGCTTTCTTT.

This clone was picked up one time. The V call is TRBV6-5, the J call TRBJ2-7; 8 positions match TRBD1. Germline V gene data show CDR1 as MNHEY and CDR2 as SVGAGI. The V gene end was trimmed by 3 bases and the J gene end by 3 bases; junction bases not matched to a gene: 1. This CDR3 has 13 amino acids. Written as DNA, the CDR3 is TGTGCCAGCAGTTATGACAGGGGCTACGAGCAGTACTTC. Its translation: CASSYDRGYEQYF.

V is TRBV28 and J is TRBJ2-6, with D perhaps matching TRBD2 (5 bases). The CDR3 runs 15 residues. With 2 bases removed from V and 3 bases from J, the gap between germline ends came to 8 bases. Germline CDR1 and CDR2: MDHEN and SYDVKM. The CDR3 DNA is TGTGCCAGCAGTTTAGGAGGCGGTGGGGCCAACGTCCTGACTTTC. Encoded protein: CASSLGGGGANVLTF.

In its sample, this clone was seen a few times. This chain joins TRBV6-5 and TRBJ2-7; TRBD1 agrees at 7 bases. The CDR3 runs to 13 residues. Germline assignment: CDR1 MNHEY and CDR2 SVGAGI. V lost 6 bases and J lost 2; bases outside the gene matches: 4. CDR3 coding DNA: TGTGCCAGCAGCCGGGACAGCCCCTACGAGCAGTACGTC. Translated, it gives CASSRDSPYEQYV.

As regards this clone: One end of the junction varies from germline; a read error may be responsible. The chain uses TRBV2 and TRBJ1-5; a possible D gene is TRBD1 (5 bases). Germline-derived CDR1 and CDR2 are SNHLY and FYNNEI. The CDR3 is 15 residues long. CDR3 protein: CASSEDSYSNQPQHF. Written as DNA, the CDR3 is TGTGCCAGCAGCGAAGACAGCTATAGCAATCAGCCCCAGCATTTT.

The rearrangement joins TRBV7-9 to TRBJ2-6; D unresolved. V was pared by 5 bases and J by 3 bases, with 5 bases between. The CDR3 is made up of 13 amino acids. Germline V CDR1 and CDR2: SEHNR, FQNEAQ (reference sequence). DNA of the CDR3: TGTGCCAGCAGCCCCCTTGGGGCCAACGTCCTGACTTTC. Translating it yields CASSPLGANVLTF. The full variable domain, rest sourced from reference TRBV7-9 and TRBJ2-6, is DTGVSQNPRHKITKRGQNVTFRCDPISEHNRLYWYRQTLGQGPEFLTYFQNEAQLEKSRLLSDRFSAERPKGSFSTLEIQRTEQGDSAMYLCASSPLGANVLTFGAGSRLTVL.

A single count supports this clone. The CDR3 DNA sequence: TGTGCCAGCAGCCAGGCAGGTTACTATGGCTACACCTTC. It specifies CASSQAGYYGYTF. The J gene is TRBJ1-2, the V gene TRBV6-4; D is unclear. The ends were cut back, 6 bases at V and 3 bases at J, with 11 bases in the middle. Germline assignment: CDR1 MRHNA and CDR2 SNTAGT. The CDR3 has 13 residues.

The chain recombines TRBV10-3 with TRBJ2-5, with TRBD1 as a possible D gene (6 bases). The germline V and J ends were trimmed by 6 bases and 1 base, with 9 bases remaining between them. Germline CDR1 ENHRY, CDR2 SYGVKD. This CDR3 region has 13 residues. CDR3 sequence (DNA): TGTGCCATCAGGGACAGAACCCAAGAGACCCAGTACTTC. Translating it yields CAIRDRTQETQYF.

This chain uses TRBV5-1 with TRBJ1-5; no definite D call. The CDR3 contains 15 residues. Trimming cost V 0 bases and J 4 bases, with 11 bases left between them. Germline V gene sequence: CDR1 SGHRS, CDR2 YFSETQ. In DNA form, the CDR3 reads TGCGCCAGCAGCTTGGACGGGTTGTCAAATCAGCCCCAGCATTTT. Translation gives CASSLDGLSNQPQHF.

This clone was counted a single time. This chain links TRBV5-5 with TRBJ1-1, with D hard to call. The CDR3 consists of 15 residues. Trimming shortened V by 0 bases and J by 11 bases, and 20 bases separated the two germline ends. Per the germline V gene, CDR1 is SGHKS and CDR2 is YYEKEE (reference sequence). The CDR3: CASSLAYGAGVYAFF. For the CDR3, the DNA is TGTGCCAGCAGCTTGGCGTACGGTGCGGGAGTCTACGCTTTCTTT. The whole variable domain, filled in from reference TRBV5-5 and TRBJ1-1, reads DAGVTQSPTHLIKTRGQQVTLRCSPISGHKSVSWYQQVLGQGPQFIFQYYEKEERGRGNFPDRFSARQFPNYSSELNVNALLLGDSALYLCASSLAYGAGVYAFFGQGTRLTVV.

The chain joins TRBV24-1 to TRBJ2-3, with 9 bases lining up with TRBD2. Trimming cost V 5 bases and J 9 bases; bases outside gene matches: 2. Germline loops: CDR1 KGHDR, CDR2 SFDVKD. This CDR3 has 12 residues. CDR3 loop: CATSGSGGTQYF. In nucleotides, the CDR3 is TGTGCCACCAGTGGTAGCGGGGGAACGCAGTATTTT.

The V gene is TRBV10-3, the J gene TRBJ2-7, with 9 bases aligning to TRBD1. The CDR3 contains 15 residues. Looked up from germline, CDR1 is ENHRY and CDR2 is SYGVKD. V dropped 3 bases and J dropped 2; count of bases not matched to a gene: 5. The CDR3 DNA reads as TGTGCCATCAGTGATCCCGGGACAGGGACCTACGAGCAGTACGTC. It translates to CAISDPGTGTYEQYV.